This T cell receptor beta chain was sequenced in a study of T cell responses to AZD1222 COVID-19 vaccine. Findings of the study overall: The sample set comprised mostly white British donors with more females, and clonal diversity was possibly underestimated. Repertoire sampling occurred only after the peak T cell response. Only a handful of AZD1222 recipients, roughly six in all, had baseline seropositivity.

Sequencing used immunoSEQ multiplex PCR; TCRdb keeps in-frame clones, though not all of them. This sample yields approximately 150,000 clones, of which 80% to 95% are seen a single time; 3% to 3.5% belongs to the top ten. Comments on this clone: Its specificity is not known.

The CDR3 loop spans 15 amino acids. CDR1 is SQVTM, CDR2 ANQGSEA, per germline. Deletions cut 7 bases from V and 1 base from J, with 17 bases between. V gene TRBV29-1 combines with J gene TRBJ2-1, with D possibly matching TRBD2 (5 bases). The sequence was obtained from an adult who received the AZD1222 COVID-19 vaccine. Sequencing was performed on peripheral blood, taken 28 days after the second AZD1222 dose. The CDR3 DNA reads as TGCAGCGCCGGTCCCGGACTCGTTTCCTACAATGAGCAGTTCTTC. Protein sequence: CSAGPGLVSYNEQFF.